The subject of this entry is one T cell receptor (beta chain). Germline V gene data show CDR1 as SGDLS and CDR2 as YYNGEE. Losses at the gene ends were 1 base for V and 4 bases for J; bases not matched to a gene: 4. The CDR3 sequence is 15 residues long. The data are from a study of blood T cell repertoires in COVID-19. Turning to the study itself: Researchers got acute and convalescent COVID-19 samples from the United States, Italy and Spain. PBMCs, B-cell-depleted T cells, or T cells provided the cDNA or gDNA that made up the material.

Authors' analysis steps: Cell counts per sample came from amplifying reference gene primers. The protocol was immunoSEQ multiplex PCR, while the TCRdb copy is restricted to in-frame clones and leaves out a portion. For V, J and clone size, that table is used; D and trimming come from the DNA. Of approximately 30,000 clones listed, around nine tenths are singletons. The sequenced material came from peripheral blood. This TCR derives from a human donor in a cohort sampled during active COVID-19. This chain uses TRBV9 with TRBJ2-2, with 7 bases fitting TRBD1. CDR3 DNA sequence: TGTGCCAGCAGCGTAAACAGGGGTACCACCGGGGAGCTGTTTTTT. Translating it yields CASSVNRGTTGELFF.